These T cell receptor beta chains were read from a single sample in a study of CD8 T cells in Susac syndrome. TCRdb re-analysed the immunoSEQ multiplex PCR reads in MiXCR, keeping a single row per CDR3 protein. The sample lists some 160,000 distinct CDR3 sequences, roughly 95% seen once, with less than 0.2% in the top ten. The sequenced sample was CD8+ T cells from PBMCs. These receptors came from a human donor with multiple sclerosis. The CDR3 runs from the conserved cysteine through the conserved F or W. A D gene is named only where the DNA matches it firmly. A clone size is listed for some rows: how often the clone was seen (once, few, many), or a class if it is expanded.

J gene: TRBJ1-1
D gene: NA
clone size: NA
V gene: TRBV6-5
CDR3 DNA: TGTGCCAGCAGTTACGGGGGCCCGAACACTGAAGCTTTCTTT
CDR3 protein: CASSYGGPNTEAFF

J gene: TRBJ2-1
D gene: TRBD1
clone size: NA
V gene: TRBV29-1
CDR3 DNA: TGCAGCGTCCGAACCGGGACAGGGGACAATGAGCAGTTCTTC
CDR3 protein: CSVRTGTGDNEQFF

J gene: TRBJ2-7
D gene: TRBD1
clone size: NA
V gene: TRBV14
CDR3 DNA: TGTGCCAGCAGCCCCTCGACAGGGGAGCAGTACTTC
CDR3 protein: CASSPSTGEQYF

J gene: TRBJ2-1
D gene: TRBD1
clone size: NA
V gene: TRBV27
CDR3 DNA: TGTGCCAGCAGTCCGTGGACAGGCTTGGAGCAGTTCTTC
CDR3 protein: CASSPWTGLEQFF

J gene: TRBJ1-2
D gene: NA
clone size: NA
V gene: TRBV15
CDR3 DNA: TGTGCCACCAGCAGTAGACAGAAGCTGATCGGCTACACCTTC
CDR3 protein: CATSSRQKLIGYTF

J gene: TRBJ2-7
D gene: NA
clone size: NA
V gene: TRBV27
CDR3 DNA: TGTGCCAGCACCCTCGGTGGAGAGCAGTACTTC
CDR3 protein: CASTLGGEQYF

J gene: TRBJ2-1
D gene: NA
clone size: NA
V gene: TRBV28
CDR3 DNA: TGTGCCAGCAGGCGCCAGAGATTGCCCTACAATGAGCAGTTCTTC
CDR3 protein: CASRRQRLPYNEQFF

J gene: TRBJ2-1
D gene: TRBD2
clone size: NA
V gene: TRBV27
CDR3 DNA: TGTGCCAGCAGTTTAGCGCAGATAGCGGGAGGGTCGAATGAGCAGTTCTTC
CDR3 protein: CASSLAQIAGGSNEQFF

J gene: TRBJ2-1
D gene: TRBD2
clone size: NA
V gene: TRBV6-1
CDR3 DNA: TGTGCCAGCAGTACATCCGGGACTACGCGCTACAATGAGCAGTTCTTC
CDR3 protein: CASSTSGTTRYNEQFF

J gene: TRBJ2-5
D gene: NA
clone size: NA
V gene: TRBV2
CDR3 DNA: TGTGCCCGCTGGACAGACCAAGAGACCCAGTACTTC
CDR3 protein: CARWTDQETQYF

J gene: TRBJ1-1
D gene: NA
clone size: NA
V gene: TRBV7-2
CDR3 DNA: TGTGCCAGCAGCTTAAGGGTCGGGCGGAACACTGAAGCTTTCTTT
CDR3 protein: CASSLRVGRNTEAFF

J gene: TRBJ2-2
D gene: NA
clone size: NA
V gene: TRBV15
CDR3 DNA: TGTGCCACCAGCGATCGGGCAAGGAACACCGGGGAGCTGTTTTTT
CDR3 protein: CATSDRARNTGELFF

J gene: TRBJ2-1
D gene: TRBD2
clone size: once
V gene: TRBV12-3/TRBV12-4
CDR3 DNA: TGTGCCAGCAGGACTAGCGGGGCAAATGAGCAGTTCTTC
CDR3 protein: CASRTSGANEQFF

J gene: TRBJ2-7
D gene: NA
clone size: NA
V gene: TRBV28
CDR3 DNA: TGTGCCAGCAGTGAGGGGGGGGCGCCGGACGAGCAGTACTTC
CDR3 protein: CASSEGGAPDEQYF

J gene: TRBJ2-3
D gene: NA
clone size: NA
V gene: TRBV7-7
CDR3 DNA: TGTGCCAGCAGCCCCGGAGCGGGTACCGACGAAGATACGCAGTATTTT
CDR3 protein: CASSPGAGTDEDTQYF

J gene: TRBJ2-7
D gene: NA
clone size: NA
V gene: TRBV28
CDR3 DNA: TGTGCCAGCAGGCTGGGAATGGGCTCCTACGAGCAGTACTTC
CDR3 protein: CASRLGMGSYEQYF

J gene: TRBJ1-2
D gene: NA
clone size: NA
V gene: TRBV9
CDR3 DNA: TGTGCCAGCAGCGTAGTCTCAGGGAAGGGCTACACCTTC
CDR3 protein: CASSVVSGKGYTF

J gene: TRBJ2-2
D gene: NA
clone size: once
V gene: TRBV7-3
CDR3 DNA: TGTGCCAGCAGCTTAACGAACGACTTCGGGGAGCTGTTTTTT
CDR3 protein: CASSLTNDFGELFF

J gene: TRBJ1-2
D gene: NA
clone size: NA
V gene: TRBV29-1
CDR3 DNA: TGCAGCGTTGAAGGGGGGGCCACACACTATGGCTACACCTTC
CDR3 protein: CSVEGGATHYGYTF

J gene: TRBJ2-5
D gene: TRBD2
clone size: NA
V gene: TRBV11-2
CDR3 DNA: TGTGCCAGCAGCTTCAGAGTGGCGGGAGGGCCTTACCAAGAGACCCAGTACTTC
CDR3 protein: CASSFRVAGGPYQETQYF

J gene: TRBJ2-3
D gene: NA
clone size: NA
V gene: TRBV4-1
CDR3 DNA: TGCGCCAGCAGCCATTACGTCAGGTCGCGCAAGGATACGCAGTATTTT
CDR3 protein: CASSHYVRSRKDTQYF

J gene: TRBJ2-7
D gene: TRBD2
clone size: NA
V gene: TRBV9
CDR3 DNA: TGTGCCAGCAGCGCCGACGGACTAGTCTACGAGCAGTACTTC
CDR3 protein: CASSADGLVYEQYF

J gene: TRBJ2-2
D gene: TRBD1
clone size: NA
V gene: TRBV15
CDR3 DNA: TGTGCCACCAGCAGAGATCGGCAGGGGGTGAGAGCCGGGGAGCTGTTTTTT
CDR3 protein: CATSRDRQGVRAGELFF

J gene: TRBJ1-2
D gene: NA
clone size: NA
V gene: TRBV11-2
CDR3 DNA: TGTGCCAGCAGCTTAGATCAGACACCTCGGTATGGCTACACCTTC
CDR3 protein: CASSLDQTPRYGYTF

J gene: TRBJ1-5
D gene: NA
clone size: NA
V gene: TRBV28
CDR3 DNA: TGTGCCAGCAGTTCATCGGTCCGGGGGCATCAGCCCCAGCATTTT
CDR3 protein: CASSSSVRGHQPQHF

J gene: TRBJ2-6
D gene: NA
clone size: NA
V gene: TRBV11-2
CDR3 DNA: TGTGCCAGCAGCTTAACTTTGTTGAGCTCGGGGGCCAACGTCCTGACTTTC
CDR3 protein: CASSLTLLSSGANVLTF

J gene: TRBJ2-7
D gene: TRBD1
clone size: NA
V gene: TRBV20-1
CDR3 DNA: TGCAGTGCTAGAGGGTGGGACAGGGGGCTCCACGAGCAGTACTTC
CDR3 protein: CSARGWDRGLHEQYF

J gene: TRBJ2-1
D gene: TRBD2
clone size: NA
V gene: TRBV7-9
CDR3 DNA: TGTGCCAGCAGCTATCGGGCTGGCGGGAGCTACAATGAGCAGTTCTTC
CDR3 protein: CASSYRAGGSYNEQFF

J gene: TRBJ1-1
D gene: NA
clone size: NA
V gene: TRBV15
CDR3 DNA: TGTGCCACCAGCTCTCACACTGAAGCTTTCTTT
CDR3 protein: CATSSHTEAFF

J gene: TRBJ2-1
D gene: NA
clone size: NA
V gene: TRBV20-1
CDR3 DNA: TGCAGTGCTCATAACCCCGGGAGTACCGACAATGAGCAGTTCTTC
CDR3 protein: CSAHNPGSTDNEQFF

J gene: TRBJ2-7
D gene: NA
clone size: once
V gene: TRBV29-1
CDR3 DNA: TGCAGCGCAGTACTAGCCCCCTACGAGCAGTACTTC
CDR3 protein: CSAVLAPYEQYF

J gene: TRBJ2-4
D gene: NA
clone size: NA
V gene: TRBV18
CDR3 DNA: TGTGCCAGCTCACCACCGAGATTCACAGTAAAAAACATTCAGTACTTC
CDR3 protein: CASSPPRFTVKNIQYF

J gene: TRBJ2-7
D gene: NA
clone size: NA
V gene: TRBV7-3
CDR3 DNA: TGTGCCAGCAGCCTAGCAGCGGCATACGAGCAGTACTTC
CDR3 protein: CASSLAAAYEQYF

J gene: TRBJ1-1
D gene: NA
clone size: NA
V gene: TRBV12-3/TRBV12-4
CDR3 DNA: TGTGCCAGCAGTCACGGGTGGGTTTGGACTGAAGCTTTCTTT
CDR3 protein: CASSHGWVWTEAFF

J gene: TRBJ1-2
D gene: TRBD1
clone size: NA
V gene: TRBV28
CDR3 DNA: TGTGCCAGCAGTCTACGGGGGACAGCCTATGGCTACACCTTC
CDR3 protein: CASSLRGTAYGYTF